This T cell receptor beta chain is drawn from a study of cytotoxic CD8 clonotypes in ibrutinib-treated CLL (TCRdb year 2021). Background for the entire study: The cohort included about 15 treatment-naive and fewer than 12 relapsed/refractory patients; 17 were IGHV unmutated. Responses were partial in around 25 patients and complete in 2; after median about 63 months follow-up, around 15 stayed in remission and 12 progressed. Response samples were taken after a median of about a year on treatment, ranging from about 6 to 40 months. Samples averaged 255,043 productive templates and 94,082 productive rearrangements. Of the 90 or so participants in the trial, about 26 had longitudinal samples available. Cryopreserved peripheral blood mononuclear cells were collected before treatment, at response, and at either disease progression or sustained remission. All remission and progressive disease samples were collected while patients were still receiving ibrutinib. What the authors observed across the whole study: Clonality rose at ibrutinib response, remained stable during sustained remission, and dropped back toward baseline at progression. Public clonotypes were rare and either contracted or stayed stable during treatment, and the rise in clonality at ibrutinib response reflected the expansion of private clonotypes. At baseline, clonality was higher than in age-matched healthy donors and showed a strong correlation with circulating CD8+ T-cell counts. Sampling times were not matched between sustained-remission and progressing patients, and lymph node repertoires were not studied.

The goal of deep resolution MiSeq sequencing was a depth between 1 in 1 million and 1 in 200,000 T cells, and coverage averaged 10x per clonotype. TCR beta libraries were generated with the immunoSEQ hsTCRB Kit. Processing in the source paper ran as follows. ImmunoSEQ Data Assistant and ImmunoSEQ Analyzer were used for data analysis, and V, D and J genes were assigned according to IMGT definitions. Clonality, with values ranging from 0 to 1, was calculated as one minus the normalized Shannon entropy of productive rearrangement frequencies. Only overrepresented clonotypes making up at least 0.05% of the repertoire of each patient were included in the public clonotype analysis. Fewer than 15 repertoires from age-matched healthy donors, obtained from immuneACCESS, served as clonality controls. TCRdb holds this immuneACCESS table with in-frame rearrangements only. Some clones are missing; in checked studies, unresolved V genes explain under half, and the rest has no known cause. D and trimming were read from the DNA, whereas the V and J calls and clone size are those reported in that table. A total of a few hundred thousand clones appear in this sample, around 66% of them only once. About 5.9% of the sample rests with the top ten.

The CDR3 runs 16 amino acids, cysteine and phenylalanine included. Only CDR3 DNA remains: 48 bases, in frame from the first base. According to the germline V gene, CDR1 reads MGHRA and CDR2 reads YSYEKL. V is clipped by 0 bases and J by 2 bases, and the sequence between their germline boundaries is 12 bases long. For TCR beta library preparation, 1.5 to 2 micrograms of genomic DNA were extracted from the cryopreserved PBMCs. Longitudinal blood samples from CLL patients receiving ibrutinib monotherapy were subjected to high-throughput TCR beta sequencing. The patients took part in an open-label, single-center phase 2 trial of ibrutinib monotherapy. In its sample, this clone was seen once. It has no known antigen specificity. Base qualities are not recorded, but no much larger clone differs from it by a single base.

This sequence originates from a human donor with chronic lymphocytic leukemia. Rearrangement joined TRBV4-1 to TRBJ2-3; no D segment can be confidently identified. The specimen was PBMCs, collected after 36 months of ibrutinib treatment. The sequence in DNA is TGCGCCAGCAGCCAAGACAATCCCGACGCCACAGATACGCAGTATTTT. It translates to CASSQDNPDATDTQYF.